The clone carrying this TCR beta chain has just a few counts. Its antigen is as yet unknown. MiXCR, run by TCRdb on the reads, gives a single entry per CDR3 protein. The table has approximately 600,000 distinct CDR3 sequences, 35% to 50% seen once. This entry comes from a study of T cell repertoires in cytomegalovirus infection. Study context: Recently identified HLA-C-restricted and well-studied HLA-B-restricted CMV epitopes were used. Public TCR beta signatures provided an indication of both CMV infection and a matching HLA type.

CDR1 SGHDT and CDR2 YYEEEE come from the germline V gene. Losses at the gene ends were 2 bases for V and 3 bases for J; bases not matched to a gene: 3. The CDR3 is 14 residues long. Study observations and caveats: Ex vivo, HLA-C-restricted CMV-specific TCR beta clonotypes prevailed over the rest of the response.

V gene TRBV5-6 combines with J gene TRBJ2-7, with 9 bases fitting TRBD1. The TCR sequence derives from a human donor in good health (CMV status not recorded). Some clones in this sample may be carry-over from other donors' samples. The material sequenced was cultured PBMCs, taken from culture after CMV antigen stimulation. CDR3 in amino acids: CASSFRDRDYEQYF. CDR3 sequence (DNA): TGTGCCAGCAGCTTTCGGGACAGGGACTACGAGCAGTACTTC.